This TCR beta chain came from a study of cytomegalovirus exposure and HLA in healthy donors. General study results and limits: Common viral pathogens were later found to be apparently linked to several of the most significant clusters.

Comment on this clone: The antigen is undetermined.

Both 60 Vbeta primers and 13 Jbeta primers went into the PCR. Assay: immunoSEQ multiplex PCR; the TCRdb copy retains only in-frame clones and omits some. Here the sample table reports 120,000 or so clones. This CDR3 region has 14 residues. V lost 4 bases to trimming and J lost 4 bases, with 14 bases between them. The V gene's germline CDR1 is SGHRS and CDR2 YFSETQ. The sequencing sample was made of PBMCs. This chain links TRBV5-1 with TRBJ1-1, with D perhaps matching TRBD1 (5 bases). The source is a man in his late teens or twenties in good health and CMV-seronegative. CDR3 nucleotide sequence: TGCGCCAGCAGCACGAGCAGGGATGGCACTGAAGCTTTCTTT. This codes for CASSTSRDGTEAFF.